This T cell receptor beta chain comes out of a study of OX40 agonist ivuxolimab in advanced cancers. Study-level background: The patients got ivuxolimab, which is an agonistic anti-OX40 (CD134) antibody.

TCRdb's table, derived via immunoSEQ multiplex PCR, lists solely in-frame clones and lacks some. The profile shows under 100,000 clones, 70% to 90% of them singletons. Blood specimens came from baseline, cycle 4 day 1, and cycle 7 day 1. The CDR3 is 16 residues long. The sample in question was CD4+ or CD8+ T cells sorted from blood, obtained in a trial of the OX40 agonist ivuxolimab. The V and J genes are TRBV21-1 and TRBJ2-7; TRBD1, the D gene given by the table, was not confirmed from the DNA. TRBV21-1 is deemed a pseudogene. The source is an adult with an advanced solid tumor such as melanoma, head and neck, liver or kidney cancer. The CDR3 region is CASSNSIQGLSYEQYF. As DNA, the CDR3 is TGTGCCAGCAGCAATTCGATTCAGGGTTTGAGCTACGAGCAGTACTTC.